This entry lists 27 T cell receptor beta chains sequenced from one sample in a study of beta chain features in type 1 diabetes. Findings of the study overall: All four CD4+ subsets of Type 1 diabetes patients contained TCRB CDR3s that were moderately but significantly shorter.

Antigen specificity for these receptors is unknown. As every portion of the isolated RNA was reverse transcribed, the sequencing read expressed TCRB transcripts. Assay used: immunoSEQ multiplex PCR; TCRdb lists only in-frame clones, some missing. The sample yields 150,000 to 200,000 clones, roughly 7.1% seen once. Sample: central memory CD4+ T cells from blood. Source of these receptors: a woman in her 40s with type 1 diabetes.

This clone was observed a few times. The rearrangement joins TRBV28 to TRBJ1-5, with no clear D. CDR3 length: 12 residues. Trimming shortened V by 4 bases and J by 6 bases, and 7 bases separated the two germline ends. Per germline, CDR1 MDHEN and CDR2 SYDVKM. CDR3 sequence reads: CASSSGFQPQHF. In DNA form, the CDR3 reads TGTGCCAGCAGTTCGGGATTTCAGCCCCAGCATTTT.

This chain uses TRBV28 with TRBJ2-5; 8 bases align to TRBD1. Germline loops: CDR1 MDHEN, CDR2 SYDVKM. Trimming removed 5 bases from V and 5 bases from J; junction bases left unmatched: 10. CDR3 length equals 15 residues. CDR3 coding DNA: TGTGCCAGCAGTGCAAACAGGGGGTATGGGGAGACCCAGTACTTC. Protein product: CASSANRGYGETQYF.

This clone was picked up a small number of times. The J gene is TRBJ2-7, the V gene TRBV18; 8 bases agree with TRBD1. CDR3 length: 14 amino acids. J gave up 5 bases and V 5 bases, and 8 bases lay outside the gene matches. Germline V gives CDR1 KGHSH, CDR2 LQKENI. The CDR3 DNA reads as TGTGCCAGCTCAGCGGACAGGGTAGCGAACGAGCAGTACTTC. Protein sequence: CASSADRVANEQYF.

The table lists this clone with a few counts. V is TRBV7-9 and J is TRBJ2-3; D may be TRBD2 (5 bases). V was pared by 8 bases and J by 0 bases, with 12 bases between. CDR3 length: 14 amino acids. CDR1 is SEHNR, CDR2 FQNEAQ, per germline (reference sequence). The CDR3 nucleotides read TGTGCCAGCGAGAGCAGGACTAGCACAGATACGCAGTATTTT. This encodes CASESRTSTDTQYF.

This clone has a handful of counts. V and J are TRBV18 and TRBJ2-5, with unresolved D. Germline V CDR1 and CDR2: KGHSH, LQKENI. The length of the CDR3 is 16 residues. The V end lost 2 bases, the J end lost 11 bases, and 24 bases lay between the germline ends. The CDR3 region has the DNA TGTGCCAGCTCACCAGAGGTTGAGATATTCGACGGAGAGCAGTACTTC. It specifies CASSPEVEIFDGEQYF.

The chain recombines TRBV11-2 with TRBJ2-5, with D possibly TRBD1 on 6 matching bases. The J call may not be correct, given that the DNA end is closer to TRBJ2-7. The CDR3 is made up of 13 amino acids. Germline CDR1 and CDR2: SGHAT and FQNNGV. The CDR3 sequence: CASSPGQPYEQYF. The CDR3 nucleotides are TGTGCCAGCAGCCCCGGACAGCCCTACGAGCAGTACTTC.

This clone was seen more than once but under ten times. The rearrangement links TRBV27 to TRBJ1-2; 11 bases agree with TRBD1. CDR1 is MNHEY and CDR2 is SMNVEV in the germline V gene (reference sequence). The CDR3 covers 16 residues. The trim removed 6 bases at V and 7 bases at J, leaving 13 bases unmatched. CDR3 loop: CASSSGRGQGVSGYTF. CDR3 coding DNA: TGTGCCAGCAGCTCCGGTCGGGGACAGGGGGTGAGTGGCTACACCTTC.

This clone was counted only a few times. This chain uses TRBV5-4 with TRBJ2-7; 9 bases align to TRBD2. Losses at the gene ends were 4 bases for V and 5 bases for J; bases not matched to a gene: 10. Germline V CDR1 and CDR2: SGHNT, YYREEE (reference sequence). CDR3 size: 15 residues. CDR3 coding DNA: TGTGCCAGCAGCCCCGCGGGGGGGCTACGAAACGAGCAGTACTTC. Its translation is CASSPAGGLRNEQYF. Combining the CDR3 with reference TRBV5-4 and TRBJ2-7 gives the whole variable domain ETGVTQSPTHLIKTRGQQVTLRCSSQSGHNTVSWYQQALGQGPQFIFQYYREEENGRGNFPPRFSGLQFPNYSSELNVNALELDDSALYLCASSPAGGLRNEQYFGPGTRLTVT.

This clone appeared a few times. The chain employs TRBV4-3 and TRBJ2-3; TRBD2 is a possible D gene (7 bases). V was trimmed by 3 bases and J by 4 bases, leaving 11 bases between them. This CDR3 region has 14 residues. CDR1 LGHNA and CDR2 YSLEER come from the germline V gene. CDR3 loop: CASSQGGPPDTQYF. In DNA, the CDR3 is TGCGCCAGCAGCCAGGGGGGGCCCCCAGATACGCAGTATTTT.

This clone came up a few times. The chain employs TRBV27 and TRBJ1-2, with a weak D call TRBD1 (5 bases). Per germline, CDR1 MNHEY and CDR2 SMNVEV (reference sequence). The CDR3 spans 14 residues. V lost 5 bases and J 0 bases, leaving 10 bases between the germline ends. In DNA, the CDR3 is TGTGCCAGCAGTAGAGACAGCGCTAACTATGGCTACACCTTC. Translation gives CASSRDSANYGYTF.

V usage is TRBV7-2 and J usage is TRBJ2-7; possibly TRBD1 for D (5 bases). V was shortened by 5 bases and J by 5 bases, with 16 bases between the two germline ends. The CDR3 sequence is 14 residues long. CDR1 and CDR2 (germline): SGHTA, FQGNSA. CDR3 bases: TGTGCCAGCAGCCTCTGGGAAGGGGCCCACGAGCAGTACTTC. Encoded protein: CASSLWEGAHEQYF.

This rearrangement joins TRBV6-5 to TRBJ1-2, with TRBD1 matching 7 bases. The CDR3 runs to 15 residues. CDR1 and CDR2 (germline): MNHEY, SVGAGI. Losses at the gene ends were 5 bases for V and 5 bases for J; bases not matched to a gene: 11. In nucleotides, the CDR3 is TGTGCCAGCAGTCCAACAGGGGAGATCGGATATGGCTACACCTTC. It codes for CASSPTGEIGYGYTF.

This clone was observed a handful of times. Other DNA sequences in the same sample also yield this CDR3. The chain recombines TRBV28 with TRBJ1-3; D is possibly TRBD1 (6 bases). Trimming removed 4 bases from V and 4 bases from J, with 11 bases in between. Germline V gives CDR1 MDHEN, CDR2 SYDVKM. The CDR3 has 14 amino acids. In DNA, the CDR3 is TGTGCCAGCAGTTCAACAGGGTCAGGAAACACCATATATTTT. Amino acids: CASSSTGSGNTIYF.

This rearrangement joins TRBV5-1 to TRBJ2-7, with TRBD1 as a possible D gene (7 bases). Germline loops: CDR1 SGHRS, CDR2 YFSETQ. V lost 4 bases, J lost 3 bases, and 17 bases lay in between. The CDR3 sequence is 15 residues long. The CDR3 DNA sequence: TGCGCCAGCAGCCCGTTGACAGGGACTGGCTACGAGCAGTACTTC. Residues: CASSPLTGTGYEQYF.

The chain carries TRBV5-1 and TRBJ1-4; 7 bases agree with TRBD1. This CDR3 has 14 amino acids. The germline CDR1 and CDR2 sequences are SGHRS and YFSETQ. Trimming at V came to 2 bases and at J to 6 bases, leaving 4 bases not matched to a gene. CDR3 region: CASSFGQGDEKLFF. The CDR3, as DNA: TGCGCCAGCAGCTTTGGGCAGGGGGATGAAAAACTGTTTTTT.

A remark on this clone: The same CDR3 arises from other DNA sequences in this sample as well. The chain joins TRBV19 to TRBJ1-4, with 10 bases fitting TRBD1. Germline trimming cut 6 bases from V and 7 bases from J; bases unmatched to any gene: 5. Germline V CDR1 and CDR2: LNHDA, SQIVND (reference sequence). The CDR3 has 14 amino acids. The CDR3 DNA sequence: TGTGCCAGTAGACGACAGGGGGCATCTGAAAAACTGTTTTTT. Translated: CASRRQGASEKLFF.

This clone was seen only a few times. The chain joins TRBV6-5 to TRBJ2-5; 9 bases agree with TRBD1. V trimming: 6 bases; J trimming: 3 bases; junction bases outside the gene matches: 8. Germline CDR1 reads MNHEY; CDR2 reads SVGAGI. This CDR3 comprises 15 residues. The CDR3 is CASRRTGVGEETQYF. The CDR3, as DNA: TGTGCCAGCAGGCGGACAGGGGTAGGGGAAGAGACCCAGTACTTC.

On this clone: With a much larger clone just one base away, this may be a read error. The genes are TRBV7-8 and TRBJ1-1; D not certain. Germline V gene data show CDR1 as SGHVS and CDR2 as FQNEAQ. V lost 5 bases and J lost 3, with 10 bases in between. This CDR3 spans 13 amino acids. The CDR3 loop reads CASSPGVYTEAFF. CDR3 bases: TGTGCCAGCAGCCCCGGGGTGTACACTGAAGCTTTCTTT.

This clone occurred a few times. The CDR3 here is CATSAPRAYEQYF. DNA for the CDR3: TGTGCCACCTCAGCTCCCAGGGCCTACGAGCAGTACTTC. The V call is TRBV28, the J call TRBJ2-7; maybe TRBD1 (5 bases). CDR1 is MDHEN and CDR2 is SYDVKM in the germline V gene. Trimming removed 10 bases at V and 2 bases at J, with 15 bases between. This CDR3 is 13 amino acids long.

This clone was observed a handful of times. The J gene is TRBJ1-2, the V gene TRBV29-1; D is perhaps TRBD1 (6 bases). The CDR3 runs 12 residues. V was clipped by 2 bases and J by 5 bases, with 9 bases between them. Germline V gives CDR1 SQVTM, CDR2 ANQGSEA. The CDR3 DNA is TGCAGCGTTGAAAACAGGGAATATGGCTACACCTTC. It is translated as CSVENREYGYTF.

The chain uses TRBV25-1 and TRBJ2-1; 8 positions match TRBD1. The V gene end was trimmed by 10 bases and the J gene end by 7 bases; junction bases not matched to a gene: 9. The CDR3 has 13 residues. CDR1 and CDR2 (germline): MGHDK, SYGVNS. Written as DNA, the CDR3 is TGTGCCACCTCGGACAGGGCGGGGAATGAGCAGTTCTTC. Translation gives CATSDRAGNEQFF.

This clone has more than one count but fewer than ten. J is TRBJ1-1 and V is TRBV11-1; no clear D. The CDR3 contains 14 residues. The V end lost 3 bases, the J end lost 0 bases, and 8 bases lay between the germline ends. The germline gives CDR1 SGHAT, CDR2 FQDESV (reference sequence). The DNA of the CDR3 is TGTGCCAGCAGCTTTCAGGACTTGAACACTGAAGCTTTCTTT. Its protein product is CASSFQDLNTEAFF.

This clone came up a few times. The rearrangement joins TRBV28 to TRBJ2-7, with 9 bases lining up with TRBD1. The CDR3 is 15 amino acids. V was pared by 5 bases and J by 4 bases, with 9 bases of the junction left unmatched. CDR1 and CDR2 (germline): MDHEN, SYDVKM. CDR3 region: CASSLLGQGTYEQYF. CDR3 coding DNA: TGTGCCAGCAGTCTCCTCGGACAGGGGACGTACGAGCAGTACTTC. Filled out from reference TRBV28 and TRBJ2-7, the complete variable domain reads DVKVTQSSRYLVKRTGEKVFLECVQDMDHENMFWYRQDPGLGLRLIYFSYDVKMKEKGDIPEGYSVSREKKERFSLILESASTNQTSMYLCASSLLGQGTYEQYFGPGTRLTVT.

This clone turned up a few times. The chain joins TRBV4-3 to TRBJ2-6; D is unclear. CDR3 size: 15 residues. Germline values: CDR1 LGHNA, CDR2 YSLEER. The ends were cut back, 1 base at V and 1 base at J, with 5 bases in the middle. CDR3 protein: CASSQVISGANVLTF. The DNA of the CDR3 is TGCGCCAGCAGCCAAGTAATTTCTGGGGCCAACGTCCTGACTTTC.

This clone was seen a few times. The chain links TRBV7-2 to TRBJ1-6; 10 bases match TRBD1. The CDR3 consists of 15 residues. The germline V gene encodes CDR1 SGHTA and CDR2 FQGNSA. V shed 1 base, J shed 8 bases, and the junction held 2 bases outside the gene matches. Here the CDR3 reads CASSLDGTGDSPLHF. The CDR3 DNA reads TGTGCCAGCAGCTTAGATGGGACAGGGGATTCACCCCTCCACTTT.

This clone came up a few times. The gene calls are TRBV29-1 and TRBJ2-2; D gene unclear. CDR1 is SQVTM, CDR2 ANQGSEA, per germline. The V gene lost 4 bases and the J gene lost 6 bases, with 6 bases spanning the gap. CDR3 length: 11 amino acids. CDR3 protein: CSVAYSGELFF. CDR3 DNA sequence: TGCAGCGTTGCCTATTCCGGGGAGCTGTTTTTT.

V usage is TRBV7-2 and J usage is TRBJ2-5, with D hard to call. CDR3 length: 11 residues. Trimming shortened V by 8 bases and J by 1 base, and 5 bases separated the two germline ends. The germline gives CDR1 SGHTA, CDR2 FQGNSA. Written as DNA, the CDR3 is TGTGCCAGCCGAGGCCAAGAGACCCAGTACTTC. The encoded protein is CASRGQETQYF.